This T cell receptor (beta chain) was obtained from a study of cytomegalovirus exposure and HLA in healthy donors (dated by TCRdb to about 2017). The study in broad terms: In an earlier analysis of fewer than 750 of the donors, less than 350 Gb of sequence data and 90 million to 120 million unique TCR beta sequences from some 170 million T cells were reported. Around 330 gigabases of sequencing data and around 80 million unique TCR sequences made up an early release that covered fewer than 650 HLA-typed donors. Of the 300 to 450 genotyped donors, roughly 76% were placed in the genetic ancestry cluster associated with self-reported Caucasian donors. The study aimed to test whether signatures of past pathogen exposure could be identified by cataloging public T cell receptors. The study used immunosequencing to profile the T cell repertoires of approximately 650 subjects and linked those repertoires to cytomegalovirus serostatus. Besides the first cohort of roughly 700 subjects, a separate validation cohort made up of 90 to 150 different subjects was used. To predict cytomegalovirus infection status, the study combined high-throughput TCR immunosequencing, statistical association of individual TCRs with disease status, and machine learning. To study patterns of TCR occurrence, a later analysis re-analyzed previously published TCR beta repertoires from 550 to 800 donors and added high-resolution HLA genotyping. In the later analysis, no new phenotypic data were used to find candidate immune exposures; instead, reliance was placed on TCR beta sequences and their occurrence across donors. An earlier analysis of 587 of the donors applied high-throughput TCR beta sequencing to assess whether each TCR beta V gene segment acted as functional or pseudogenic. Donor age, sex, ethnicity and CMV serostatus were collected together with the repertoire data. A later genetic analysis took genome-wide SNP genotypes for about three fifths of the 666 donors and used that subset as a discovery cohort. All discovery cohort repertoires had been generated on a single sequencing platform. HLA typing included class I and class II loci at four-digit resolution. Typing coverage varied by locus: roughly 629-630 donors for A, B, C, DRB1 and DQB1; approximately 500 for DQA1; nearly 610 for DPA1; under 490 for DPB1. Four to six DR-DQ haplotypes were handled as single units for association and clustering, since linkage in the cohort was strong. Among some 400 genotyped donors of the cohort, an average of approximately 250,000 unique TCR beta nucleotide sequences were sequenced per donor, approximately 20% of them non-productive. Study-wide conclusions, independent of this receptor: Most TCR sequences were seen in very few donors, while some public TCRs were found in many individuals. In an earlier analysis of roughly 500 of the donors, most TCR beta V segments appeared in productive rearrangements about 87% or about 30% of the time, broadly matching IMGT annotations. A further reported finding was that TCR beta sequences accurately predicted the HLA-A and HLA-B alleles for most subjects in the first cohort. Linkage disequilibrium might explain the correlated functional status among segregating V segments, but an unknown experimental factor could not be ruled out. In a later analysis, the rate of TCR association differed among HLA loci, with DRB1 alleles having the most associated TCRs and HLA-C alleles having the fewest. In vitro tests confirmed that three of the cytomegalovirus-associated TCR beta chains recognize cytomegalovirus antigens. It was suggested by the authors that the approach could potentially be generalized to other disease states and immunological phenotypes. Several of the top co-occurrence clusters appeared to be linked to parvovirus B19, influenza, CMV and Epstein-Barr virus, according to a later analysis. A group of highly shared sequence variants was considered likely to be a technical artifact of the sequencing pipeline. The study gave a list of more than 150 TCR beta chains associated with cytomegalovirus. The cohort was sequenced for TCR beta chains only, and without alpha or paired-chain data the features that could be detected were limited. When HLA alleles, especially DR and DQ, strongly co-occurred, TCR associations were difficult to assign to individual alleles. Because HLA typing was missing for some donors at each locus, association tests included only the typed subset. Compared with equally common non-associated chains, HLA-associated TCR beta chains in a later analysis were more clonally expanded and had lower generation probabilities. Specific HLA alleles were associated with over 15,000 TCR beta sequences at a false discovery rate of 0.05 in a later analysis. Compared with the 666-donor mean, donors in an Asian-associated ancestry cluster had fewer N-insertions in productive TCRs, according to a later genetic analysis. According to a later analysis, most CMV-associated TCR beta chains appeared to be HLA-restricted, and the HLA associations seemed to be driven largely by CMV exposure. The only immune exposure information available for the cohort was CMV serostatus. Because the 87-base-pair reads could not distinguish some IMGT-functional V segments, including TRBV6-2 and TRBV6-3, those segments were excluded. Presence/absence analyses assumed roughly uniform sequencing depth across donors, an assumption that may not hold. In a later genetic analysis, a missense DCLRE1C variant was associated with V-gene and J-gene trimming of TCR beta chains, and the association was replicated in an independent cohort. Over 15 rarely observed V segments, including chromosome 9 orphons, were excluded from the earlier analysis of several hundred of the donors because counts were too low. The classifier was reported to diagnose cytomegalovirus status with high specificity and sensitivity in both the original and validation cohorts.

V loses 5 bases, J loses 0 bases, and the germline ends lie 17 bases apart. The CDR3 holds 16 amino acids from the cysteine to the phenylalanine. Solely the CDR3 DNA is kept, with 48 bases framed from the first base. Looking up the germline V gene yields CDR1 MDHEN and CDR2 SYDVKM. Note on this clone: Its antigen is not yet known. No much larger clone exists at a distance of one base, and base qualities are not known.

Library preparation used the immunoSEQ multiplex PCR assay. For the multiplex PCR, a mixture combining 60 forward primers for TCR Vbeta segments and 13 reverse primers for TCR Jbeta segments was used. Amplification of the CDR3 region of rearranged TCR beta genes was performed with a multiplex PCR assay on genomic DNA. The Illumina HiSeq System was used to sequence the amplified TCR beta libraries as 87-base-pair reads. The source study handled its data this way. In a later analysis, some 80 million unique TCR beta chains were counted across the roughly 610 repertoires, and roughly 9.9 million of these chains were shared by at least two donors. Raw reads were error-corrected and collapsed into unique sequences with a nearest-neighbor algorithm that merged closely related sequences to remove PCR and sequencing errors. V, D and J gene segments were assigned by aligning CDR3 sequences to IMGT reference sequences. For a sequence to be retained, a match of at least six nucleotides to both a V gene segment and a J gene segment was required. A rearrangement counted as productive if the CDR3 had no stop codons and remained in frame with V and J, and every other rearrangement counted as non-productive. CDR3 was defined by IMGT convention, running from the second conserved V-encoded cysteine to the conserved J-encoded phenylalanine. Sequences without an unambiguous match to a single V gene segment were excluded from the earlier analysis of 500 to 700 of the donors. An earlier analysis of just under 600 of the donors called V segments functional above 56.7% productive rearrangements and segregating when the between-donor standard deviation exceeded 5%. To diagnose cytomegalovirus status from the catalog of TCR beta chain sequences, a statistical classification framework was built. In a later analysis, V and J genes were assigned by comparing TCR nucleotide sequences against IMGT/GENE-DB human TR gene sequences. Using the TCRdist pipeline, a later analysis assigned CDR3 sequences along with most-parsimonious VDJ recombination scenarios. A later analysis defined each TCR beta chain by its CDR3 amino acid sequence plus V-gene family, and excluded reads lacking a unique V-gene family. In a later analysis, some 600 highly shared, low-generation-probability nucleotide sequences were removed to address suspected cross-contamination and a sequencing artifact. A later analysis calculated a clonal expansion index for each public chain from normalized within-repertoire ranks of inferred template counts. In a later analysis, generation probabilities were computed using a VDJ recombination model fitted to out-of-frame rearrangements, and the results were checked against IGoR. In a later analysis, TCR-TCR, TCR-HLA and TCR-CMV co-occurrence was scored with hypergeometric tests, and a repertoire-size bias correction was applied to TCR pairs. A later analysis estimated false discovery rates by permuting HLA or CMV assignments 20 times. In a later analysis, co-occurring TCRs were grouped using DBSCAN, with TCRdist sequence similarity added in when clustering inside HLA-allele-positive subsets. Co-occurrence clustering excluded repertoires with fewer than 30,000 or more than 120,000 public chains, plus five with anomalous nucleotide sharing. Imported from immuneACCESS, the table was reduced by TCRdb to in-frame sequences with V and J called. These copies leave out some clones; in studies compared against another copy, an unresolved V gene accounts for under half, and the cause of the remainder is not known. V and J calls plus clone size are reproduced from that table; the DNA served to infer D and trimming. This sample has 100,000 or so clones in its table, and around 80% of those were observed once. The ten largest clones capture about 2.5% of the sample.

The cohort was made up of 500 to 800 healthy bone marrow donors. At the time of sampling, every cohort member was nominally healthy, though immune exposures that went unrecorded were likely present. The donor tested CMV seronegative, placing the donor among the approximately 360 seronegative members of the cohort. Every donor gave a peripheral blood sample, and the peripheral blood mononuclear cells from that sample were used for TCR beta sequencing. Genomic DNA was extracted from the blood cell samples with the Qiagen DNeasy Blood Extraction Kit. The receptor was isolated from a female donor in good health and CMV-seronegative. The sample was PBMCs. Rearrangement joined TRBV28 to TRBJ2-7; TRBD2 is a possible D gene, resting on 6 matching bases. The CDR3: CASSQSTGGSSYEQYF. Here is the DNA: TGTGCCAGCAGTCAAAGTACAGGAGGGAGCTCCTACGAGCAGTACTTC.